This TCR beta chain was profiled in a study of cytomegalovirus exposure and HLA in healthy donors (dated by TCRdb to about 2017). About the full investigation: According to a later analysis, the approximately 120 validation repertoires were produced on the same platform as the 666 repertoires of the first cohort. The study aimed to test whether cataloging public T cell receptors could reveal signatures of past pathogen exposure. Besides the first cohort of 500 to 700 subjects, a separate validation cohort made up of roughly 120 different subjects was used. High-throughput TCR immunosequencing, statistical association of individual TCRs with disease status, and machine learning were combined to predict cytomegalovirus infection status. The research as a whole found: The classifier was reported to diagnose cytomegalovirus status with high specificity and sensitivity in both the original cohort and the validation cohort. While some public TCRs were present in many individuals, most TCR sequences turned up only very rarely across donors. A later analysis had no HLA typing for the validation cohort, so co-occurrence there was scored across all 120 repertoires. Three of the identified cytomegalovirus-associated TCR beta chains were confirmed in vitro to be specific for cytomegalovirus antigens. The study gave a list of 150 to 200 TCR beta chains associated with cytomegalovirus. Of the cluster scores, around 95% were above 0 in a later analysis, which found that TCRs clustered in the first cohort also tended to co-occur in the approximately 130 validation repertoires. It was suggested by the authors that the approach could potentially be generalized to other disease states and immunological phenotypes.

In the case of this clone: Its specific antigen is unknown. No base-level quality is on record; no much larger clone is a single base apart.

The donors belonged to the validation cohort of over a hundred subjects, which was separate from the roughly 700-subject first cohort. The library was built by means of the immunoSEQ multiplex PCR assay. Per the original workflow: A statistical classification framework was developed to diagnose cytomegalovirus status using the catalog of TCR beta chain sequences. TCRdb carries this immuneACCESS record with in-frame sequences only. Its versions omit some clonotypes, under half of them owing to an unresolved V gene in the studies checked, with the rest unexplained. The V and J calls and clone size come from that table; D and trimming were worked out from the DNA. This sample comprises fewer than 200,000 clones, about 96% of them detected only once. The ten largest clones capture approximately 0.82% of the sample. Sample: PBMCs. This TCR was sampled from a woman aged 18-35 years in good health and CMV-seronegative.

The CDR3: CASSLYQGGNSPLHF. The nucleotide sequence is given as TGTGCCAGCAGCTTGTATCAGGGTGGTAATTCACCCCTCCACTTT. In this chain, TRBV7-2 is recombined with TRBJ1-6, with a weak D call of TRBD1 (5 bases match). A distance of 12 bases separates the germline ends of V and J, which lose 3 bases and 6 bases respectively. Spanning cysteine to phenylalanine, the CDR3 consists of 15 amino acids. Left in the record is the CDR3 DNA by itself, 45 bases read in frame from the first base. From the germline V gene, CDR1 is SGHTA and CDR2 is FQGNSA.